This T cell receptor beta chain was captured in a study of response to subunit inactivated influenza vaccine. This CDR3 comprises 15 residues. The germline V gene has CDR1 SEHNR and CDR2 FQNEAQ (reference sequence). Germline trimming cut 6 bases from V and 1 base from J; bases unmatched to any gene: 8. Notes on the study in general: The authors suggested that few new T cells are recruited per seasonal influenza vaccination.

This clonotype turned up a few times. Its target is unknown. MiXCR, run by TCRdb on the RT-PCR reads, gives a single entry per CDR3 protein. The data contain approximately 250,000 distinct CDR3 sequences, roughly an eighth of them seen just once; the ten biggest clones take up approximately 8.3%. This TCR came from a man aged 50-59 years who received an inactivated influenza vaccine. V usage is TRBV7-9 and J usage is TRBJ2-5; TRBD2 agrees at 7 bases. The material sequenced was non-naive T cells sorted from PBMCs, taken 14 to 15 days before vaccination. The CDR3 coding sequence is TGTGCCAGCAGTCCTGGGGACTATTTCCAAGAGACCCAGTACTTC. Translated, it gives CASSPGDYFQETQYF.